This T cell receptor beta chain was identified during a study of cytomegalovirus exposure and HLA in healthy donors. At the level of the study: Researchers previously reported finding 100 million or so unique TCR beta sequences from 150 million to 200 million T cells.

Concerning this clone itself: Its antigen is not identified.

The study's findings and limits: HLA alleles were associated with some 17,000 TCR beta sequences in a later analysis at 0.05 false discovery rate. Presence/absence analyses took donor sequencing depth as roughly uniform.

Researchers ran the PCR with 60 Vbeta and 13 Jbeta primers. The repertoire was sequenced with immunoSEQ multiplex PCR; TCRdb's copy has only in-frame clones and lacks some. The sample gives some 150,000 clones, under 90% of which show up once; 4% to 5% is in the top ten. CDR1 is SGHAT, CDR2 FQNNGV, per germline. V lost 5 bases and J lost 0, with 13 bases in between. The CDR3 is 16 amino acids. The chain employs TRBV11-2 and TRBJ1-4; TRBD1 is a possible D gene (5 bases). This sequence was found in a man aged 25-45 years in good health and CMV-seronegative. The specimen was PBMCs. CDR3 nucleotides: TGTGCCAGCAGCCGTGGGGCAACTACAACTAATGAAAAACTGTTTTTT. The encoded protein is CASSRGATTTNEKLFF.